The clone carrying this TCR beta chain has only a few counts. Its antigen is as yet unknown. In germline, CDR1 is MNHNS, CDR2 SASEGT. V shed 2 bases and J shed 7 bases, with 9 bases lying between them. This CDR3 is built from 13 residues. There were no patients who had received any treatment before thyroid surgery. Authors' processing steps: Variation in CDR3 across clinicopathological groups served as the basis for constructing a distant-metastasis classifier in papillary thyroid cancer. Using MiXCR, TCRdb reanalyzed the PCR reads. The V and J calls, along with clone size, are taken from TCRdb and not from the paper's own processing. The sample holds fewer than 20,000 clones, around 23% seen once. This specimen belongs to a study of metastatic and nonmetastatic thyroid tumors. Study information: From malignant and benign thyroid patients, repertoires in blood and in tumor or nodule tissue were compared.

Whole-study results and caveats: Malignant tumors reportedly showed significantly higher TCR beta diversity than benign nodules in both blood and tumor.

The V call is TRBV6-1, the J call TRBJ1-5, with D unresolved. Input material: adjacent normal tissue. This clonotype was sampled from a female donor with papillary thyroid cancer or a benign thyroid nodule (not recorded which). Some clones in this sample may be carry-over from other donors' samples. The CDR3 region is CASSELSWQPQHF. Written as DNA, the CDR3 is TGTGCCAGCAGTGAACTTTCCTGGCAGCCCCAGCATTTT.